This T cell receptor (beta chain) was sequenced in a study of cytotoxic CD8 clonotypes in ibrutinib-treated CLL. On the study more broadly: Patient counts were ten to eleven relapsed/refractory, over 14 treatment-naive and around 18 IGHV unmutated. Productive templates per sample averaged almost 260,000; productive rearrangements, 85,000 to 95,000.

The assay was immunoSEQ multiplex PCR, and TCRdb's table has in-frame clones only and misses some. The sample includes roughly 11,000 clones, roughly four fifths of them seen just once. This clone was recorded only once. The antigen is not known. Findings and limits, study-wide: Age-matched healthy donor levels were exceeded by baseline clonality, which tracked circulating CD8+ T-cell counts.

The CDR3 contains 15 residues. With 5 bases removed from V and 7 bases from J, the gap between germline ends came to 18 bases. CDR1 and CDR2 from the germline V gene are MDHEN and SYDVKM. This clonotype was sampled from a human donor with chronic lymphocytic leukemia. The sequenced sample was PBMCs, obtained at disease progression, from a patient treated with ibrutinib. The chain employs TRBV28 and TRBJ2-1, with D possibly matching TRBD2 (6 bases). CDR3 amino acids: CASSPTTGSLNEQFF. DNA for the CDR3: TGTGCCAGCAGTCCCACAACCGGGAGCCTGAATGAGCAGTTCTTC.